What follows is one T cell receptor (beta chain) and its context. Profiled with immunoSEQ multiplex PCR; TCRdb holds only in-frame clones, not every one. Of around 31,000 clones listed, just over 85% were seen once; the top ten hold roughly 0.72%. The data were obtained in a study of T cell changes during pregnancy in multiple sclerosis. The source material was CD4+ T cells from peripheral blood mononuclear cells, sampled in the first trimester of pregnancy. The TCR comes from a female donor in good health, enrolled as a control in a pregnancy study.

This CDR3 reads CASSLNPGFGAFF. DNA of the CDR3: TGTGCCAGCAGCTTAAACCCAGGATTTGGGGCTTTCTTT. This sequence joins TRBV7-3 and TRBJ1-1, with D unresolved. CDR3 size: 13 residues. Germline lookup yields CDR1 SGHTA and CDR2 FQGTGA. Between the trimmed V and J ends, which lost 1 base and 11 bases, there was a span of 14 bases.